The clone carrying this TCR beta chain was seen a handful of times. Antigen unknown. Per the study methods: Counts of TCRs in each sample centred on a median of 95,638 and extended from about 20,000 to 690,000. TCRdb passed the RACE reads through MiXCR, listing each CDR3 protein once. The V and J calls were not made by the authors but by TCRdb's processing. The sample holds tens of thousands of distinct CDR3 sequences, 9.9% seen once. Time point: patch test 3, about 24 weeks after DPC sensitization. Treatment here: therapeutic diphenylcyclopropenone sensitization with weekly scalp DPC. The source of the sample is a study of human T cells and chemical hapten exposure. On the study more broadly: DPC at 0.01% went onto the upper back in patch tests, read at 6 days. Study-wide results and limits: Donor immune responses may differ from healthy people's, since all donors had alopecia.

The V end was cut by 0 bases, the J end by 1 base, with 4 bases between. The CDR3 is 14 residues long. The V gene's germline CDR1 is LNHNV and CDR2 YYDKDF (reference sequence). This TCR was sampled from a woman aged 40 to 49 with alopecia areata. Some clones in this sample may be carry-over from other donors' samples. Sample: whole blood, taken in connection with sensitization to the hapten diphenylcyclopropenone (DPC). V gene TRBV15 combines with J gene TRBJ1-5, with D unclear. Here the CDR3 reads CATSRERSNQPQHF. CDR3 DNA sequence: TGTGCCACCAGCAGAGAACGGAGCAATCAGCCCCAGCATTTT. The entire variable domain, with the rest obtained from reference TRBV15 and TRBJ1-5, is as follows: DAMVIQNPRYQVTQFGKPVTLSCSQTLNHNVMYWYQQKSSQAPKLLFHYYDKDFNNEADTPDNFQSRRPNTSFCFLDIRSPGLGDTAMYLCATSRERSNQPQHFGDGTRLSIL.